This is a list of T cell receptor beta chains from one sample in a study of human T cells and chemical hapten exposure. TCRdb ran MiXCR on the RACE reads and lists one entry per CDR3 protein. The data contain around 120,000 distinct CDR3 sequences, around 10% of them singletons. Sequenced material: whole blood, taken in connection with sensitization to the hapten diphenylcyclopropenone (DPC). These receptors originate from a woman aged 50 to 65 with alopecia areata. Some clones in this sample may be carry-over from other donors' samples. The CDR3 runs from the conserved cysteine through the conserved F or W. A D gene is named only where the DNA matches it firmly. Clone size appears in some rows only: once, few, many, or a class for an expanded clone.

V	size	J	D	CDR3	DNA
TRBV28	few	TRBJ2-7	TRBD1	CASRDSYEQYF	TGTGCCTCTCGGGACAGCTACGAGCAGTACTTC
TRBV12-3/TRBV12-4	many	TRBJ2-4	-	CASSFYAENIQYF	TGTGCCAGCAGTTTTTACGCCGAGAACATTCAGTACTTC
TRBV11-2	few	TRBJ2-3	-	CASSLGLADTQYF	TGTGCCAGCAGCTTAGGGTTAGCGGATACGCAGTATTTT
TRBV6-1	few	TRBJ1-4	TRBD1	CASSETGGQGEKLFF	TGTGCCAGCAGTGAAACAGGGGGCCAGGGTGAAAAACTGTTTTTT
TRBV6-6	many	TRBJ1-2	-	CATSSPEGYGYTF	TGTGCCACCAGTAGTCCTGAGGGCTATGGCTACACCTTC
TRBV3-1	-	TRBJ1-2	TRBD1	CASSQAGYRGHRYF	TGTGCCAGCAGCCAAGCCGGCTACAGGGGCCACCGGTACTTC
TRBV19	-	TRBJ1-5	-	CASSTRQDQPQHF	TGTGCCAGTAGTACGAGACAGGATCAGCCCCAGCATTTT
TRBV5-1	many	TRBJ1-1	-	CASSFSGGEAFF	TGCGCCAGCAGCTTCTCGGGGGGAGAAGCTTTCTTT
TRBV7-9	many	TRBJ2-3	-	CASSFDTDTQYF	TGTGCCAGCAGCTTCGACACAGATACGCAGTATTTT
TRBV7-9	many	TRBJ1-5	-	CASSLSEGKPQHF	TGTGCCAGCAGCTTATCAGAGGGAAAGCCCCAGCATTTT
TRBV7-2	many	TRBJ2-3	-	CASSLEGSTDTQYF	TGTGCCAGCAGCTTAGAGGGTAGCACAGATACGCAGTATTTT
TRBV11-2	-	TRBJ1-1	-	CASSLQAEAFF	TGTGCCAGCAGCTTACAGGCTGAAGCTTTCTTT
TRBV6-6	few	TRBJ2-1	TRBD2	CASLRGGSSYNEQFF	TGTGCCAGCCTTCGGGGCGGGAGCTCCTACAATGAGCAGTTCTTC
TRBV10-2	few	TRBJ1-1	-	CASSESGPTTTEAFF	TGCGCCAGCAGTGAGTCCGGACCCACAACAACTGAAGCTTTCTTT
TRBV7-2	few	TRBJ2-7	-	CASSIPSGDYEQYF	TGTGCCAGCAGCATCCCCTCAGGGGATTACGAGCAGTACTTC
TRBV15	many	TRBJ2-7	-	CATSRQGTYEQYF	TGTGCCACCAGCAGACAGGGGACCTACGAGCAGTACTTC
TRBV12-3/TRBV12-4	few	TRBJ2-7	TRBD2	CASSWAGESYEQYF	TGTGCCAGCAGTTGGGCGGGGGAAAGCTACGAGCAGTACTTC
TRBV5-1	-	TRBJ1-1	-	CASSLSEGMNTEAFF	TGCGCCAGCAGCTTGTCGGAGGGGATGAACACTGAAGCTTTCTTT
TRBV12-3/TRBV12-4	-	TRBJ1-3	-	CASTTSGNTIYF	TGTGCCAGCACCACCTCTGGAAACACCATATATTTT
TRBV27	many	TRBJ1-6	-	CASSLKGGGNSPLHF	TGTGCCAGCAGTTTAAAGGGCGGGGGGAACTCACCCCTCCACTTT
TRBV7-9	few	TRBJ2-3	-	CASSLLVADTQYF	TGTGCCAGCAGCTTACTCGTGGCAGATACGCAGTATTTT
TRBV7-2	-	TRBJ2-3	-	CASSWDRDTDTQYF	TGTGCCAGCAGCTGGGACCGGGATACAGATACGCAGTATTTT
TRBV29-1	-	TRBJ1-2	-	CSVDSRYGYTF	TGCAGCGTTGATTCCCGCTATGGCTACACCTTC
TRBV4-2	-	TRBJ1-2	TRBD1	CASSPRDRENGYTF	TGTGCCAGCAGCCCCAGGGACAGGGAAAATGGCTACACCTTC
TRBV4-3	-	TRBJ2-7	-	CASSQAGANSYEQYF	TGCGCCAGCAGCCAAGCAGGCGCTAACTCCTACGAGCAGTACTTC
TRBV4-1	-	TRBJ1-2	-	CASSQSWEGYIGGYTF	TGCGCCAGCAGCCAATCCTGGGAGGGGTATATCGGTGGCTACACCTTC
TRBV20-1	-	TRBJ2-5	-	CSASTPSGQYF	TGCAGTGCTAGTACCCCCTCGGGCCAGTACTTC
TRBV6-5	few	TRBJ1-6	-	CASSYFGTVNSPLHF	TGTGCCAGCAGTTACTTCGGGACGGTTAATTCACCCCTCCACTTT
TRBV6-2/TRBV6-3	many	TRBJ1-5	TRBD1	CASRLQGQGNQPQHF	TGTGCCAGCAGACTCCAGGGACAGGGCAATCAGCCCCAGCATTTT
TRBV28	many	TRBJ1-1	-	CASSSPWAMNTEAFF	TGTGCCAGCAGCTCTCCTTGGGCTATGAACACTGAAGCTTTCTTT
TRBV5-6	-	TRBJ2-3	-	CASSLGNRERDTQYF	TGTGCCAGCAGCTTAGGAAACAGAGAACGAGATACGCAGTATTTT
TRBV21-1	many	TRBJ1-4	-	CASIQGATNEKLFF	TGTGCCAGCATACAGGGGGCAACTAATGAAAAACTGTTTTTT
TRBV7-2	few	TRBJ2-7	TRBD1	CASSLQGQANYEQYF	TGTGCCAGCAGCTTACAGGGACAGGCCAACTACGAGCAGTACTTC
TRBV28	-	TRBJ1-6	TRBD1	CASSSVQGAVWRF	TGTGCCAGCAGTTCGGTCCAGGGGGCAGTTTGGAGGTTT
TRBV5-1	many	TRBJ2-2	-	CASSLGGTGELFF	TGCGCCAGCAGCTTGGGAGGCACCGGGGAGCTGTTTTTT
TRBV18	many	TRBJ1-6	-	CASSLYYLENNSPLHF	TGTGCCAGCTCACTCTATTACCTAGAGAATAATTCACCCCTCCACTTT
TRBV28	few	TRBJ2-7	-	CASSFSVAGSYEQYF	TGTGCCAGCAGTTTTTCAGTTGCGGGCTCCTACGAGCAGTACTTC
TRBV7-2	few	TRBJ1-2	-	CASSLGHLNYGYTF	TGTGCCAGCAGTTTGGGACACCTTAACTATGGCTACACCTTC
TRBV5-8	many	TRBJ2-7	-	CASSHAGIGGEQYF	TGTGCCAGCAGCCACGCCGGGATCGGGGGCGAGCAGTACTTC
TRBV6-5	few	TRBJ2-5	-	CASSYSAVPREETQYF	TGTGCCAGCAGTTACTCAGCGGTGCCCAGAGAAGAGACCCAGTACTTC
TRBV28	many	TRBJ2-7	-	CASSLNGVADDSYEQYF	TGTGCCAGCAGCCTTAACGGGGTAGCGGATGACTCCTACGAGCAGTACTTC
TRBV7-9	few	TRBJ2-3	TRBD2	CASSPHLAGGSYTQYF	TGTGCCAGCAGCCCTCACCTAGCGGGGGGATCCTATACGCAGTATTTT
TRBV6-5	many	TRBJ1-2	-	CASTRQPRANYGYTF	TGTGCCAGCACTCGACAGCCGAGAGCTAACTATGGCTACACCTTC
TRBV5-1	few	TRBJ2-4	TRBD1	CASSPGTGGNIQYF	TGCGCCAGCAGCCCCGGGACAGGGGGAAACATTCAGTACTTC
TRBV20-1	many	TRBJ1-1	-	CSARDASTARGEAFF	TGCAGTGCTAGAGATGCTTCGACAGCCCGGGGGGAAGCTTTCTTT
TRBV6-6	many	TRBJ2-7	-	CASSYHQSPGTEYEQYF	TGTGCCAGCAGTTACCATCAATCCCCCGGGACGGAATACGAGCAGTACTTC
TRBV7-9	many	TRBJ1-5	-	CASSFGELGNQPQHF	TGTGCCAGCAGCTTTGGGGAATTAGGCAATCAGCCCCAGCATTTT
TRBV6-7	many	TRBJ1-1	TRBD1	CASSYTGADTEAFF	TGTGCCAGCAGTTACACAGGGGCGGACACTGAAGCTTTCTTT
TRBV4-3	-	TRBJ2-2	-	CASSSGGAGELFF	TGCGCCAGCAGCTCCGGAGGGGCCGGGGAGCTGTTTTTT
TRBV4-3	few	TRBJ2-2	-	CASRTFWGGTGELFF	TGCGCCAGCAGAACGTTTTGGGGAGGCACCGGGGAGCTGTTTTTT
TRBV2	many	TRBJ1-2	TRBD1	CASRGDRGNYGYTF	TGTGCCAGCAGAGGGGACAGGGGTAACTATGGCTACACCTTC
TRBV5-5	-	TRBJ1-1	-	CASTQSVGIMNTEAFF	TGTGCCAGCACCCAATCAGTGGGAATAATGAACACTGAAGCTTTCTTT